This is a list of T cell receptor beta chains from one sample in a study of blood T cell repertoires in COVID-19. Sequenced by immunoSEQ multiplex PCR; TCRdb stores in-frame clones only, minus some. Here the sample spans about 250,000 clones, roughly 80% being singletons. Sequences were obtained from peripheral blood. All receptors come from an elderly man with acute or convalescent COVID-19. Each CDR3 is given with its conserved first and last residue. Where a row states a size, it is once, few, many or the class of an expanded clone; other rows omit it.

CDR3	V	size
CASSPTGTGSNTIYF	TRBV28	.
CASRRDSPNEQFF	TRBV2	.
CASSFAHLTGGFTLSTNEKLFF	TRBV12-1	.
CASRGTSGIYNEQFF	TRBV2	.
CASSPLEGAGEQYF	TRBV19	.
CASSPTTGGNTEAFF	TRBV18	.
CASSLVRLRSSYEQYF	TRBV11-2	once
CASSLVAQPQETQYF	TRBV5-1	.
CAISDVGARYF	TRBV10-3	.
CASSLVQGRVGKNIQYF	TRBV7-2	.
CASSQGLGGFFGELFF	TRBV4-2	many
CASSKERGTMVLGELFF	TRBV21-1	.
CASSILQGMYGYTF	TRBV19	.
CASSSDRGPYGYTF	TRBV5-6	few
CASSSGNEQFF	TRBV3-1/TRBV3-2	.
CATSRDGLGQPTYNEQFF	TRBV15	few
CASSGGLARVFTNEKLFF	TRBV6-1	.
CATRQGASGANVLTF	TRBV5-6	.
CAISESGGARETQYF	TRBV10-3	.
CSASLGRGYGYTF	TRBV20-1	.
CATSDLKGAGGYTF	TRBV24-1	.
CASSLTSGDSYEQYF	TRBV7-9	.
CATSDLTPGELFF	TRBV24-1	.
CATSGTSGFTDTQYF	TRBV27	.
CASSLGRYGYGYTF	TRBV28	few
CASSQINTEAFF	TRBV3-1/TRBV3-2	once
CSASGWAGSTEAFF	TRBV20-1	.
CASSPPALSASYNEQFF	TRBV18	.
CASSLISFATNEKLFF	TRBV7-9	.
CASSTLQAATNEKLFF	TRBV28	few
CASSFRDRAEAFF	TRBV5-6	.
CASSPRQGAADTQYF	TRBV19	.
CASSLATDKETQYF	TRBV7-9	.
CASSQFRGTEAFF	TRBV4-2	.
CASSSARGDGYTF	TRBV5-1	.
CASSLTSVYNEQFF	TRBV7-2	.
CAIRLGPTSYEQYF	TRBV10-3	.
CAWETGGTDTQYF	TRBV30	.
CATSETGGGTGELFF	TRBV24-1	.
CAISVAGELFF	TRBV10-3	.
CASSQAIGRESFYEQYF	TRBV28	.
CASSQGRGAFF	TRBV3-1/TRBV3-2	.
CASSPGQSSYEQYF	TRBV19	.
CATSEYTGGPDVTQYF	TRBV24-1	.
CASSLRQGMNQPQHF	TRBV7-8	.
CASSSGTSGGASVTQYF	TRBV11-3	.
CASSRTTNEKLFF	TRBV6-5	.
CASSMARDNYGYTF	TRBV19	.
CASSKLTGGLNQPQHF	TRBV7-6	few
CASSLEDRETQYF	TRBV5-6	.
CASSEAPAGQGYTF	TRBV6-1	.
CSVESPSGGDYTF	TRBV29-1	once